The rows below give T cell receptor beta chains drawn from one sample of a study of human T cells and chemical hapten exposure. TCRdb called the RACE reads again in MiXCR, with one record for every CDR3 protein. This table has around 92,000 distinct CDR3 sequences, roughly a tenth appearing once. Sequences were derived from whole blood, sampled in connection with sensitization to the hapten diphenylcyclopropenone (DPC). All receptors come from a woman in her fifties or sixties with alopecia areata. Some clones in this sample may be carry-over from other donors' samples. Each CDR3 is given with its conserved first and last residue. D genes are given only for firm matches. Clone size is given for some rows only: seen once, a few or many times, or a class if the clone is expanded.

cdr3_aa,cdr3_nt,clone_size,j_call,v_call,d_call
CASSLVPGDIQYF,TGCGCCAGCAGCTTGGTTCCCGGTGACATTCAGTACTTC,.,TRBJ2-4,TRBV5-1,.
CASSSPKYEQYF,TGTGCCAGCAGCTCCCCGAAGTACGAGCAGTACTTC,.,TRBJ2-7,TRBV7-8,.
CASRAGGYEQYF,TGTGCCAGCAGAGCGGGGGGCTACGAGCAGTACTTC,many,TRBJ2-7,TRBV2,TRBD2
CASSQDRSRGVEADTQYF,TGTGCCAGCAGCCAAGATCGCTCGCGGGGAGTCGAGGCAGATACGCAGTATTTT,many,TRBJ2-3,TRBV4-2,.
CSASRVNTEAFF,TGCAGTGCTAGTCGGGTAAACACTGAAGCTTTCTTT,.,TRBJ1-1,TRBV20-1,.
CASSLLAERNTIYF,TGTGCCAGCAGCTTATTAGCGGAGAGAAACACCATATATTTT,many,TRBJ1-3,TRBV7-2,.
CASSGDRGRNEKLFF,TGTGCCAGCAGTGGGGACAGGGGGCGTAACGAAAAACTGTTTTTT,few,TRBJ1-4,TRBV25-1,TRBD1
CASSEGLRGRNGYTF,TGTGCCAGCAGTGAAGGGTTGAGGGGTAGAAATGGCTACACCTTC,many,TRBJ1-2,TRBV25-1,.
CASSPGRGDYGYTF,TGTGCCAGCAGCCCCGGCAGGGGCGACTATGGCTACACCTTC,many,TRBJ1-2,TRBV7-9,.
CAISDRATSGVDTQYF,TGTGCCATCAGTGACCGGGCGACTAGCGGGGTCGATACGCAGTATTTT,many,TRBJ2-3,TRBV10-3,TRBD2
CASTITQGREQYF,TGTGCCAGCACCATAACACAGGGACGCGAGCAGTACTTC,few,TRBJ2-7,TRBV12-3/TRBV12-4,.
CASSLVPPGDGNTEAFF,TGCGCCAGCAGCTTGGTTCCTCCAGGGGACGGAAACACTGAAGCTTTCTTT,many,TRBJ1-1,TRBV5-1,.
CSAREPGQLRGLFF,TGCAGTGCTAGAGAACCGGGACAACTCAGGGGACTGTTTTTT,few,TRBJ1-4,TRBV20-1,.
CACQAIGNTEAFF,TGTGCCTGTCAGGCGATTGGGAACACTGAAGCTTTCTTT,many,TRBJ1-1,TRBV30,.
CASSAGQGLAKNIQYF,TGTGCCAGCAGCGCAGGACAGGGTCTAGCCAAAAACATTCAGTACTTC,many,TRBJ2-4,TRBV7-6,TRBD1
CASSVVTSGIYEQYF,TGTGCCAGCAGCGTAGTTACTAGCGGAATCTACGAGCAGTACTTC,many,TRBJ2-7,TRBV9,TRBD2
CASSPPGGAEAFF,TGTGCCAGCAGCCCTCCGGGCGGGGCTGAAGCTTTCTTT,.,TRBJ1-1,TRBV9,.
CAWSEVGTEAFF,TGTGCCTGGAGTGAGGTGGGCACTGAAGCTTTCTTT,many,TRBJ1-1,TRBV30,.
CASSPFRGNTEAFF,TGTGCCAGCTCACCATTTCGGGGGAACACTGAAGCTTTCTTT,many,TRBJ1-1,TRBV18,.
CASSSGAQNSPLHF,TGTGCCAGCAGTTCGGGGGCCCAGAATTCACCCCTCCACTTT,.,TRBJ1-6,TRBV7-2,.
CASSQEGPSTNEKLFF,TGTGCCAGCAGCCAAGAAGGTCCGTCAACTAATGAAAAACTGTTTTTT,many,TRBJ1-4,TRBV4-2,.
CASIEGQGVPSPLHF,TGTGCCAGCATCGAAGGACAGGGAGTCCCTTCACCCCTCCACTTT,many,TRBJ1-6,TRBV12-3/TRBV12-4,TRBD1
CASITSPNEQFF,TGTGCCAGCATCACGAGTCCGAATGAGCAGTTCTTC,many,TRBJ2-1,TRBV7-8,.
CASSLDGYSYNEQFF,TGTGCCAGCAGCTTAGACGGATACTCCTACAATGAGCAGTTCTTC,many,TRBJ2-1,TRBV7-9,.
CASSPRTDMSGYTF,TGTGCCAGCAGCCCGAGGACAGATATGAGCGGCTACACCTTC,many,TRBJ1-2,TRBV7-8,.
CASSQTTVYEQYF,TGTGCCAGCAGTCAGACGACAGTATACGAGCAGTACTTC,many,TRBJ2-7,TRBV12-3/TRBV12-4,.
CSARELGDGYTF,TGCAGTGCTAGAGAGTTGGGAGATGGCTACACCTTC,.,TRBJ1-2,TRBV20-1,.
CASSSSLNTEAFF,TGTGCCAGTAGCTCGTCCCTAAACACTGAAGCTTTCTTT,many,TRBJ1-1,TRBV19,.
CASSPTAGYGYTF,TGTGCCAGCAGCCCCACGGCCGGTTATGGCTACACCTTC,many,TRBJ1-2,TRBV7-2,.
CASSPDRGDGYTF,TGTGCCAGCAGTCCGGACAGGGGAGATGGCTACACCTTC,many,TRBJ1-2,TRBV12-3/TRBV12-4,TRBD1
CAWNQGSTLHF,TGTGCCTGGAATCAGGGATCCACCCTCCACTTT,.,TRBJ1-6,TRBV30,.
CASSRQGAQEQYF,TGTGCCAGCAGTCGCCAGGGGGCTCAGGAGCAGTACTTC,many,TRBJ2-7,TRBV12-3/TRBV12-4,TRBD1
CASYGPGVPTDTQYF,TGTGCCTCTTACGGGCCAGGGGTTCCCACGGATACGCAGTATTTT,many,TRBJ2-3,TRBV5-8,.
CASSIGGNSNQPQHF,TGTGCCAGTAGTATAGGCGGAAATAGCAATCAGCCCCAGCATTTT,many,TRBJ1-5,TRBV19,.
CASSLMGVRGYTF,TGTGCCAGCAGCTTAATGGGGGTTCGTGGCTACACCTTC,few,TRBJ1-2,TRBV7-8,.
CASSRSRTGIYEQYF,TGTGCCAGCAGCCGATCGCGGACAGGGATCTACGAGCAGTACTTC,many,TRBJ2-7,TRBV7-9,TRBD1
CATDSPGNEQFF,TGTGCCACGGATAGCCCCGGGAATGAGCAGTTCTTC,many,TRBJ2-1,TRBV10-3,.
CAISGGPYYGYTF,TGTGCCATCAGTGGGGGGCCCTACTATGGCTACACCTTC,.,TRBJ1-2,TRBV10-3,.
CAWSVGADTQYF,TGTGCCTGGAGTGTCGGCGCAGATACGCAGTATTTT,many,TRBJ2-3,TRBV30,.
CASSGGQGSYGYTF,TGTGCCAGCAGTGGTGGGCAGGGATCTTATGGCTACACCTTC,many,TRBJ1-2,TRBV27,.